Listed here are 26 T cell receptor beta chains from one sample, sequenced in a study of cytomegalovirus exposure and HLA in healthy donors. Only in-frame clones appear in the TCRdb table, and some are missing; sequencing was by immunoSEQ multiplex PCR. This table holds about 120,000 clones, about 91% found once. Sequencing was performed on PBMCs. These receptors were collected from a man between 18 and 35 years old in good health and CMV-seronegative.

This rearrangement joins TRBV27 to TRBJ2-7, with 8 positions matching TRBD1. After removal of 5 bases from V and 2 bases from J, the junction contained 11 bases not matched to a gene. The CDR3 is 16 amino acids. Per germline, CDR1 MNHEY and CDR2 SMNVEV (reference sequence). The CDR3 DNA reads TGTGCCAGCAGTCGGACAGGGATGAATGAACCCTACGAGCAGTACTTC. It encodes CASSRTGMNEPYEQYF.

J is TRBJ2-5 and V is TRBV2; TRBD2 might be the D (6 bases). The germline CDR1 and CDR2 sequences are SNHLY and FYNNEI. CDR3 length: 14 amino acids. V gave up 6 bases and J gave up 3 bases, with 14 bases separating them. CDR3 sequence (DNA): TGTGCCAGCAGGAGACCCTCGGGGGAAGAGACCCAGTACTTC. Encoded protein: CASRRPSGEETQYF.

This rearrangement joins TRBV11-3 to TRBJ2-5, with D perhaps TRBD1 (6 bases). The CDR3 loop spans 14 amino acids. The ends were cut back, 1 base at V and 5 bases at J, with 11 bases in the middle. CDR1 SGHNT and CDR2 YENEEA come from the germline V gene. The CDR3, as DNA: TGTGCCAGCAGCTTAGTTCAGGGGACGGAGACCCAGTACTTC. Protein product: CASSLVQGTETQYF.

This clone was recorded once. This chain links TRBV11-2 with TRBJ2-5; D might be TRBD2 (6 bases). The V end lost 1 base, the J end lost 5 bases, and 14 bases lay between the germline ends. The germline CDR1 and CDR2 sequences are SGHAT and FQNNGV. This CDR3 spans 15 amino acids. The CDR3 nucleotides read TGTGCCAGCAGCTTAGGGGACCTGAGCGGGGAGACCCAGTACTTC. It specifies CASSLGDLSGETQYF. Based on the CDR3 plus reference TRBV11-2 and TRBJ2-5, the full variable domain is EAGVAQSPRYKIIEKRQSVAFWCNPISGHATLYWYQQILGQGPKLLIQFQNNGVVDDSQLPKDRFSAERLKGVDSTLKIQPAKLEDSAVYLCASSLGDLSGETQYFGPGTRLLVL.

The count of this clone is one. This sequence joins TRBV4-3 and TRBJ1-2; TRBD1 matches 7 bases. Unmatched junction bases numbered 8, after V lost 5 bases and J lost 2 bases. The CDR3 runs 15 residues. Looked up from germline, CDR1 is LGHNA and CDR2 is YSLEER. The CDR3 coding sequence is TGCGCCAGCAGCGAAACCGGGACAGCGAACTATGGCTACACCTTC. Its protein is CASSETGTANYGYTF.

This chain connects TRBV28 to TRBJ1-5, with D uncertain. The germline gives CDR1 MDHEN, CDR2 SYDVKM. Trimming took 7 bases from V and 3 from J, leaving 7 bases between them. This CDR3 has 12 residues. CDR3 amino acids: CASMTTNQPQHF. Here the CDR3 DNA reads TGTGCCAGCATGACTACCAATCAGCCCCAGCATTTT.

This chain's CDR3 is CASSPPSQGALNTGELFF. The CDR3 nucleotides read TGTGCCAGCTCACCACCAAGTCAGGGGGCCTTGAACACCGGGGAGCTGTTTTTT. The gene calls are TRBV18 and TRBJ2-2; 8 bases fit TRBD1. Germline loops: CDR1 KGHSH, CDR2 LQKENI. V was clipped by 0 bases and J by 1 base; unmatched bases: 7. The CDR3 covers 18 residues.

The CDR3 coding sequence is TGCGCCAGCCGCGCTAGCGGGGGGGCCTATGAGCAGTTCTTC. It is translated as CASRASGGAYEQFF. The chain joins TRBV4-1 to TRBJ2-1; 12 bases match TRBD2. Germline V gene sequence: CDR1 MGHRA, CDR2 YSYEKL. V trimming: 8 bases; J trimming: 8 bases; junction bases outside the gene matches: 7. The length of the CDR3 is 14 residues.

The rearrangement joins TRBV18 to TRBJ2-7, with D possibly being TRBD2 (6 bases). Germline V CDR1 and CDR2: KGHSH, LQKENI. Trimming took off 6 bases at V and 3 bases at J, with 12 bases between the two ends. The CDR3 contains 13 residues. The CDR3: CASSGGHFYEQYF. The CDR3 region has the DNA TGTGCCAGCTCGGGAGGACATTTCTACGAGCAGTACTTC. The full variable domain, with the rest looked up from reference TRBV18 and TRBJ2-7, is NAGVMQNPRHLVRRRGQEARLRCSPMKGHSHVYWYRQLPEEGLKFMVYLQKENIIDESGMPKERFSAEFPKEGPSILRIQQVVRGDSAAYFCASSGGHFYEQYFGPGTRLTVT.

The CDR3 region has the DNA TGTGCCAGCAGTTACTCTGGGAGGGGTGGAGGAGGCTACACCTTC. It translates to CASSYSGRGGGGYTF. V gene TRBV6-5 combines with J gene TRBJ1-2; maybe TRBD1 (5 bases). CDR1 is MNHEY, CDR2 SVGAGI, per germline. The CDR3 spans 15 residues. The ends were cut back, 0 bases at V and 8 bases at J, with 16 bases in the middle.

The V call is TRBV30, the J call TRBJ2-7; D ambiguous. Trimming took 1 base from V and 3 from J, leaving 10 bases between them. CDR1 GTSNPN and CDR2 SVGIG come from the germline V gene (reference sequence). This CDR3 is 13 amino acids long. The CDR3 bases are TGTGCCTGGAGTGGTTCAGTAAACTACGAGCAGTACTTC. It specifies CAWSGSVNYEQYF.

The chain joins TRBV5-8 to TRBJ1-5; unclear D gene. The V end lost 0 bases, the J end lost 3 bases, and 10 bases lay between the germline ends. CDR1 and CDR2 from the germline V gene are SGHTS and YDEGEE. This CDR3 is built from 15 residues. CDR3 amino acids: CASSLAIRNNQPQHF. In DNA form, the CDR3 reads TGTGCCAGCAGCTTGGCTATCAGGAACAATCAGCCCCAGCATTTT.

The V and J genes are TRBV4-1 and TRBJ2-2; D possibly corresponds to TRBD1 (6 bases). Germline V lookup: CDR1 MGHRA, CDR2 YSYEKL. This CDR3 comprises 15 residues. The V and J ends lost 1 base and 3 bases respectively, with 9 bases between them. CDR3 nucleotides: TGCGCCAGCAGCCAAGGACAGGATGACACCGGGGAGCTGTTTTTT. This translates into CASSQGQDDTGELFF.

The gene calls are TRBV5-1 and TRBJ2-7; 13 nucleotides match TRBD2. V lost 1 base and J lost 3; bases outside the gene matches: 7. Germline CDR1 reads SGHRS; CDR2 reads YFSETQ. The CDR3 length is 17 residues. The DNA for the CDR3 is TGCGCCAGCAGCTTGACGCTGGGACTAGCGGGAAACTACGAGCAGTACTTC. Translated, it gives CASSLTLGLAGNYEQYF.

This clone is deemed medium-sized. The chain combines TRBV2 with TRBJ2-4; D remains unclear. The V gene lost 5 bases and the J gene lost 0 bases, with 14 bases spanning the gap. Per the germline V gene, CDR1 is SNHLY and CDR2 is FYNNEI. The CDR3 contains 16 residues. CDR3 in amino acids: CASSLQSNLAKNIQYF. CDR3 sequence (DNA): TGTGCCAGCAGTTTACAGTCAAACCTAGCCAAAAACATTCAGTACTTC.

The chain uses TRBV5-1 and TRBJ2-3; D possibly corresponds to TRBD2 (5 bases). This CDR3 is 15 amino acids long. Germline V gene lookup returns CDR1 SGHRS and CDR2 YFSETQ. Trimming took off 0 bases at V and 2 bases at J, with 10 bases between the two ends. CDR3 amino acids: CASSLAASLTDTQYF. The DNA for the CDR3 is TGCGCCAGCAGCTTGGCCGCTAGCCTCACAGATACGCAGTATTTT.

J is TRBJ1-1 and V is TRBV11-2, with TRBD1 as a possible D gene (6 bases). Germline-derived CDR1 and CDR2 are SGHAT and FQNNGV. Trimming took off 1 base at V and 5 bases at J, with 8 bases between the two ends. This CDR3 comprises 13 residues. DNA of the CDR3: TGTGCCAGCAGCTTAGCGCAGGGGACTGAAGCTTTCTTT. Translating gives CASSLAQGTEAFF.

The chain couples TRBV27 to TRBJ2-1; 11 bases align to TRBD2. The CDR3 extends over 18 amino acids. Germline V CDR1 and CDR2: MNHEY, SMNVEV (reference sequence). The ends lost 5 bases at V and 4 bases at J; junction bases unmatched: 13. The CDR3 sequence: CASSPNTRLAGRYNEQFF. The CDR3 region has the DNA TGTGCCAGCAGTCCAAACACGCGACTAGCGGGGAGATACAATGAGCAGTTCTTC.

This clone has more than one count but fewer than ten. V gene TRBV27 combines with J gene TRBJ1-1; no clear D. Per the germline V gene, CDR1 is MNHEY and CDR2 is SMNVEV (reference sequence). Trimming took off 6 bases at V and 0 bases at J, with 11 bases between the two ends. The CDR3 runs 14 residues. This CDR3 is CASSDDTLNTEAFF. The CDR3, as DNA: TGTGCCAGCAGCGATGACACGCTGAACACTGAAGCTTTCTTT.

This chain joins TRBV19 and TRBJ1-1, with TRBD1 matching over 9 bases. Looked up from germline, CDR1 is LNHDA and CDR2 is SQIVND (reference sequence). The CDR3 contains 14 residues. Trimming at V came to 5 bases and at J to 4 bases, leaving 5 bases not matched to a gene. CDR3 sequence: CASSYTGGGTEAFF. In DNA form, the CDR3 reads TGTGCCAGTAGTTATACAGGGGGCGGCACTGAAGCTTTCTTT.

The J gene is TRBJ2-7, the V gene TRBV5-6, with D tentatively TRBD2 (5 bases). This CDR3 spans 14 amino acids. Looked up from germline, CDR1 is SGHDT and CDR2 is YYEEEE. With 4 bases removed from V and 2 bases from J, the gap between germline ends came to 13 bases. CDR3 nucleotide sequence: TGTGCCAGCAGCCTCGTCCCGGGGACCTACGAGCAGTACTTC. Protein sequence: CASSLVPGTYEQYF.

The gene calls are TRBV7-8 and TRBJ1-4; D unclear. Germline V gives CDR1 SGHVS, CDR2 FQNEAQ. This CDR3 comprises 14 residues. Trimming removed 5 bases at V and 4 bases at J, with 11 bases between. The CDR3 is CASSPRSLNEKLFF. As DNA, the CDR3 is TGTGCCAGCAGCCCCAGGTCGCTTAATGAAAAACTGTTTTTT.

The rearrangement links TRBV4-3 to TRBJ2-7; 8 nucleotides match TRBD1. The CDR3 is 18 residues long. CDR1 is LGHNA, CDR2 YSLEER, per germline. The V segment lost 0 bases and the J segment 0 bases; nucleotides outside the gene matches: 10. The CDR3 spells CASSQDAPGQENSYEQYF. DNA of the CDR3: TGCGCCAGCAGCCAAGATGCCCCGGGACAGGAGAACTCCTACGAGCAGTACTTC.

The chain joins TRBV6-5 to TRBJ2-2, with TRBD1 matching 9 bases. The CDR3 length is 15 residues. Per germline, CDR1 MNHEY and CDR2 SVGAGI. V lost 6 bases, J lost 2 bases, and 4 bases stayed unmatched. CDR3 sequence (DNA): TGTGCCAGCAGACGGGACAGGGCTAACACCGGGGAGCTGTTTTTT. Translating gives CASRRDRANTGELFF.

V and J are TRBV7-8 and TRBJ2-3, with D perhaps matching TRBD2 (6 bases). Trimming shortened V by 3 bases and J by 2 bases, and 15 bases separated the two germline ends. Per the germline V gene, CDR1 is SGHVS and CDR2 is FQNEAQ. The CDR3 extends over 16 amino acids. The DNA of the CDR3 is TGTGCCAGCAGCTTTAGGGCCGGAGGGAACACAGATACGCAGTATTTT. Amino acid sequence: CASSFRAGGNTDTQYF.

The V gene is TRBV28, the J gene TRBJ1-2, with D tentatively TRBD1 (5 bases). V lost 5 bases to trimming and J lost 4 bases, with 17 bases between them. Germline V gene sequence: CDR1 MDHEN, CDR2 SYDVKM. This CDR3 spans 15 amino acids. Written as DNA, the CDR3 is TGTGCCAGCAGTCGACCCGGGGGTGGGTTCTATGGCTACACCTTC. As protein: CASSRPGGGFYGYTF.